This T cell receptor (beta chain) was recovered during a study of read filtering for tumor transcriptome and immune sequencing. Study overall: After DNase treatment, RNA was made into whole-transcriptome libraries. General study points: About 81.9% of IR-seq clonotypes had a single read, yet these held about 3.5% of reads.

This library used roughly 430 ng RNA and molecular barcoded adaptors spanning alpha/delta and beta/gamma chains. TCRdb itself ran the reads through MiXCR, one entry per CDR3 protein. The data contain 75,000 to 95,000 distinct CDR3 sequences, approximately 13% of them singletons. The CDR3 length is 15 residues. Germline V gene sequence: CDR1 MNHNS, CDR2 SASEGT. Trimming stripped 0 bases from V and 2 bases from J, with 11 bases between. This clonotype appeared many times. What it binds is not known. Sequencing input: a population of CD138-negative cells sorted from bone marrow. The V gene is TRBV6-1, the J gene TRBJ2-7, with TRBD1 as a possible D gene (5 bases). This clonotype was sampled from a donor at least 40 years old with multiple myeloma. The CDR3 region is CASSEAVAGPYEQYF. The CDR3 DNA sequence: TGTGCCAGCAGTGAAGCCGTGGCAGGGCCCTACGAGCAGTACTTC.